One sample yielded the 21 T cell receptor beta chains listed below, sequenced in a study of T cells in Graves' hyperthyroidism and ophthalmopathy. Amplification of TCR beta CDR3 regions was performed using RNA transcripts as template. The primer set for the first-round RT-PCR of the TCR CDR3 was HTBI. TCRdb redid the calling of the multiplex PCR reads with MiXCR, one entry per CDR3 protein. The sample contains fewer than 650,000 distinct CDR3 sequences, around 15% of which appear only once. The sequenced sample consisted of blood. The source is a woman in her forties with Graves' hyperthyroidism.

This clonotype appeared a few times. The chain employs TRBV29-1 and TRBJ2-1, with D unclear. Trimming shortened V by 4 bases and J by 1 base, and 14 bases separated the two germline ends. CDR1 is SQVTM, CDR2 ANQGSEA, per germline. This CDR3 has 15 amino acids. CDR3 nucleotides: TGCAGCGTTGCCTCCGAAGACCGTTCCTACAATGAGCAGTTCTTC. Translation gives CSVASEDRSYNEQFF.

The table lists this clonotype with many counts. The chain combines TRBV11-2 with TRBJ2-1, with 7 bases fitting TRBD1. CDR3 size: 15 residues. The germline V gene has CDR1 SGHAT and CDR2 FQNNGV. Trimming at V came to 5 bases and at J to 3 bases, leaving 7 bases not matched to a gene. Written as DNA, the CDR3 is TGTGCCAGCAGCACGGGACAGTATAACTACAATGAGCAGTTCTTC. This translates into CASSTGQYNYNEQFF.

In this sample, this clonotype turned up many times. The chain couples TRBV3-1 to TRBJ1-1, with D possibly being TRBD1 (5 bases). Germline lookup yields CDR1 LGHDT and CDR2 YNNKEL (reference sequence). V gave up 4 bases and J gave up 3 bases, with 15 bases separating them. The CDR3 extends over 15 amino acids. CDR3 region: CASSPVGVQDTEAFF. The CDR3 coding sequence is TGTGCCAGCAGCCCTGTTGGGGTACAGGACACTGAAGCTTTCTTT.

There are a few counts of this clonotype. A much larger clone lies a single base off, so this may be a read error. The CDR3 reads CASSFDQDRSRETQYF. The CDR3 region has the DNA TGTGCCAGCAGCTTCGATCAGGACAGGTCACGGGAGACCCAGTACTTC. V gene TRBV7-9 combines with J gene TRBJ2-5; TRBD1 agrees at 7 bases. The junction had 12 bases not matched to a gene; V was cut back by 3 bases and J by 5 bases. Germline loops: CDR1 SEHNR, CDR2 FQNEAQ (reference sequence). The CDR3 has 16 amino acids.

This clonotype was picked up a small number of times. The genes are TRBV6-1 and TRBJ1-4; a possible D gene is TRBD1 (5 bases). This CDR3 region has 14 residues. Per the germline V gene, CDR1 is MNHNS and CDR2 is SASEGT. V lost 1 base and J lost 7, with 10 bases in between. The CDR3 loop reads CASSEEGRGEKLFF. CDR3 DNA: TGTGCCAGCAGTGAAGAGGGGCGCGGTGAAAAACTGTTTTTT.

This clonotype has more than one count but fewer than ten. The genes are TRBV2 and TRBJ2-5; D is undetermined. The CDR3 runs to 11 residues. V gave up 8 bases and J gave up 3 bases, with 7 bases separating them. CDR1 is SNHLY, CDR2 FYNNEI, per germline. CDR3 coding DNA: TGTGCCAGCGGTTGGAAAGAGACCCAGTACTTC. This encodes CASGWKETQYF.

The chain is built from TRBV6-5 and TRBJ1-6; D might be TRBD1 (6 bases). The CDR3 sequence is 19 residues long. Trimming took off 0 bases at V and 5 bases at J, with 20 bases between the two ends. From germline, CDR1 is MNHEY and CDR2 SVGAGI. This CDR3 is CASSYSTRGPEIDNSPLHF. CDR3 in DNA: TGTGCCAGCAGTTACTCGACTCGGGGGCCGGAGATCGATAATTCACCCCTCCACTTT.

This clonotype has ten or more counts. The J gene is TRBJ1-2, the V gene TRBV12-3 or TRBV12-4; D gene ambiguous. Deletions cut 6 bases from V and 4 bases from J, with 15 bases between. CDR3 length: 14 amino acids. DNA for the CDR3: TGTGCCAGCAGGACCTCCGAATGGGGCTATGGCTACACCTTC. It translates to CASRTSEWGYGYTF.

In its sample, this clonotype was seen many times. The DNA for the CDR3 is TGTGCCAGCAGTGTCAGCCCCATGAACACTGAAGCTTTCTTT. Residues: CASSVSPMNTEAFF. The chain links TRBV2 to TRBJ1-1, with D uncertain. The length of the CDR3 is 14 residues. Trimming cost V 4 bases and J 0 bases, with 9 bases left between them. Germline assignment: CDR1 SNHLY and CDR2 FYNNEI.

The chain is built from TRBV27 and TRBJ1-5; D call uncertain. The V end lost 4 bases, the J end lost 10 bases, and 14 bases lay between the germline ends. CDR1 and CDR2 (germline): MNHEY, SMNVEV (reference sequence). The CDR3 totals 13 residues. CDR3 sequence (DNA): TGTGCCAGCAGTTCGATCCCTCCGCAACCCCAGCATTTT. This translates into CASSSIPPQPQHF.

This clonotype has a handful of counts. The V call is TRBV12-3 or TRBV12-4, the J call TRBJ1-4; D not resolved. The V gene lost 3 bases and the J gene lost 5 bases, with 7 bases spanning the gap. CDR3 size: 13 residues. DNA for the CDR3: TGTGCCAGCAGTTTGGGCAGGAATGAAAAACTGTTTTTT. Protein: CASSLGRNEKLFF.

V and J are TRBV25-1 and TRBJ2-1, with TRBD2 identical over 7 bases. This CDR3 comprises 20 residues. V gave up 3 bases and J gave up 3 bases; unmatched junction bases: 20. Germline V gives CDR1 MGHDK, CDR2 SYGVNS. The CDR3 sequence: CASSDRTGTTRLLLYNEQFF. In DNA form, the CDR3 reads TGTGCCAGCAGTGACCGGACCGGGACTACCCGCCTACTCCTCTACAATGAGCAGTTCTTC.

Only a few counts were recorded for this clonotype. The chain employs TRBV7-3 and TRBJ1-2; D uncertain. CDR1 SGHTA and CDR2 FQGTGA come from the germline V gene. Trimming shortened V by 5 bases and J by 4 bases, and 11 bases separated the two germline ends. CDR3 length: 13 residues. As DNA, the CDR3 is TGTGCCAGCAGCCCCGACGGGATCTATGGCTACACCTTC. Amino acid sequence: CASSPDGIYGYTF. Looking up the rest from reference TRBV7-3 and TRBJ1-2 gives the full variable domain: GAGVSQTPSNKVTEKGKYVELRCDPISGHTALYWYRQSLGQGPEFLIYFQGTGAADDSGLPNDRFFAVRPEGSVSTLKIQRTERGDSAVYLCASSPDGIYGYTFGSGTRLTVV.

This clonotype has at least ten counts. This chain connects TRBV5-1 to TRBJ2-7, with 14 nucleotides matching TRBD2. CDR3 size: 18 residues. With V trimmed by 0 bases and J by 0 bases, 5 bases remained unmatched. Germline CDR1 is SGHRS and CDR2 is YFSETQ. CDR3: CASSLAGTSGRTSYEQYF. The CDR3 DNA reads as TGCGCCAGCAGCTTGGCCGGGACTAGCGGGAGAACCTCCTACGAGCAGTACTTC.

This clonotype was observed many times. The V and J genes are TRBV20-1 and TRBJ2-5; a weak D match, TRBD1 (5 bases). CDR3 length: 13 residues. Germline loops: CDR1 DFQATT, CDR2 SNEGSKA (reference sequence). Trimming removed 8 bases at V and 3 bases at J, with 16 bases between. CDR3 in DNA: TGCAGTCCATTGGGGCTCTTAGAAGAGACCCAGTACTTC. This gives the protein CSPLGLLEETQYF.

This clonotype was recorded at least ten times. The chain is built from TRBV20-1 and TRBJ1-2; 8 nucleotides line up with TRBD1. The length of the CDR3 is 14 residues. Germline CDR1 DFQATT, CDR2 SNEGSKA (reference sequence). Trimming at V came to 6 bases and at J to 6 bases, leaving 12 bases not matched to a gene. CDR3 coding DNA: TGCAGTGCCAAAAAGACAGGGGTTTACGATGGCTACACCTTC. This translates into CSAKKTGVYDGYTF.

To note about this clonotype: This may stem from a read error, because a much larger clone lies one nucleotide away. The chain joins TRBV30 to TRBJ2-7; 9 bases match TRBD2. Germline trimming cut 4 bases from V and 3 bases from J; bases unmatched to any gene: 1. The CDR3 loop spans 12 amino acids. Germline CDR1 GTSNPN, CDR2 SVGIG (reference sequence). CDR3 sequence (DNA): TGTGCCTGGACTAGCGGGGACTACGAGCAGTACTTC. It is translated as CAWTSGDYEQYF.

About this clonotype: A read error is possible here, since a much larger clone lies one base away. This sequence joins TRBV3-1 and TRBJ1-1; D is uncertain. CDR1 and CDR2 (germline): LGHDT, YNNKEL (reference sequence). V was trimmed by 0 bases and J by 1 base, leaving 6 bases between them. The CDR3 extends over 14 amino acids. CDR3 protein: CASSQELENTEAFF. For the CDR3, the DNA is TGTGCCAGCAGCCAAGAACTAGAGAACACTGAAGCTTTCTTT.

This clonotype showed up many times. J is TRBJ2-7 and V is TRBV30, with a tentative D call TRBD2 (6 bases). Germline V gene sequence: CDR1 GTSNPN, CDR2 SVGIG (reference sequence). The V end lost 2 bases, the J end lost 3 bases, and 14 bases lay between the germline ends. The CDR3 runs 14 residues. The CDR3 coding sequence is TGTGCCTGGAGTTTAGCCGCGGGGTTCTACGAGCAGTACTTC. As protein: CAWSLAAGFYEQYF.

This clonotype has ten or more counts. The chain employs TRBV28 and TRBJ2-7, with a tentative D call TRBD1 (6 bases). Trimming shortened V by 6 bases and J by 0 bases, and 9 bases separated the two germline ends. The CDR3 extends over 13 amino acids. From germline, CDR1 is MDHEN and CDR2 SYDVKM. The CDR3 DNA is TGTGCCAGCAGCAACAGGGACTCCTACGAGCAGTACTTC. Translated: CASSNRDSYEQYF.

This clonotype was observed at least ten times. This sequence joins TRBV7-2 and TRBJ2-5; 15 nucleotides line up with TRBD2. The CDR3 sequence is 21 residues long. The V segment lost 5 bases and the J segment 5 bases; nucleotides outside the gene matches: 21. Germline V CDR1 and CDR2: SGHTA, FQGNSA. The CDR3 bases are TGTGCCAGCAGCCCATTGAATCCGGGACTAGCGGGAGGATGGGTCTGGGAGACCCAGTACTTC. Its translation: CASSPLNPGLAGGWVWETQYF.